The following is a T cell receptor (beta chain) sequence with its context. Its antigen is still unknown. CDR3 length equals 14 residues. V dropped 4 bases and J dropped 4; count of bases not matched to a gene: 6. The V gene's germline CDR1 is SEHNR and CDR2 FQNEAQ (reference sequence). This record belongs to a study of cytomegalovirus exposure and HLA in healthy donors. Donors counted as nominally healthy when sampled, yet unrecorded immune exposures were likely. It was with 60 Vbeta and 13 Jbeta primers that the PCR ran. Only in-frame clones appear in the TCRdb table, and some are missing; sequencing was by immunoSEQ multiplex PCR. The sample shows about 130,000 clones, 60% to 80% of them seen only once. Overall study findings and caveats: Reportedly, cytomegalovirus status was diagnosed with high sensitivity and specificity. Certain sequence variants were highly shared and formed a cluster, and this cluster was likely a sequencing artifact.

The receptor was isolated from a woman aged 55-75 years in good health and CMV-seropositive. J is TRBJ2-7 and V is TRBV7-9; 8 nucleotides agree with TRBD1. Material: PBMCs. In DNA form, the CDR3 reads TGTGCCAGCAGCTCCCTTGACAGGGGATACGAGCAGTACTTC. Protein product: CASSSLDRGYEQYF.